The clone carrying this T cell receptor (beta chain) was recorded a few times. Its target is not known. The assay was immunoSEQ multiplex PCR, and TCRdb's table has in-frame clones only and misses some. The data show tens of thousands of clones, 82% seen once. This entry belongs to a study of Ad26.COV2.S vaccination and SARS-CoV-2 variants. The germline V gene encodes CDR1 SEHNR and CDR2 FQNEAQ (reference sequence). The CDR3 runs to 13 residues. V lost 5 bases to trimming and J lost 6 bases, with 11 bases between them. The study, taken as a whole, reports: Breadth of non-spike TCRs did not differ between vaccinees and placebo recipients.

This chain links TRBV7-9 with TRBJ2-4, with D tentatively TRBD2 (5 bases). The material was peripheral blood, obtained after recovery from COVID-19. The clonotype originates from a human donor who had recovered from COVID-19. The DNA for the CDR3 is TGTGCCAGCAGCCGAGGTGAGGGAAACATTCAGTACTTC. Protein sequence: CASSRGEGNIQYF. Full variable domain (rest looked up from reference TRBV7-9 and TRBJ2-4): DTGVSQNPRHKITKRGQNVTFRCDPISEHNRLYWYRQTLGQGPEFLTYFQNEAQLEKSRLLSDRFSAERPKGSFSTLEIQRTEQGDSAMYLCASSRGEGNIQYFGAGTRLSVL.